A selection of T cell receptor beta chains follows, all from one sample in a study of shared clonotypes between healthy human individuals. Clones were sequenced by immunoSEQ multiplex PCR, and TCRdb holds only the in-frame ones, with some missing. The repertoire holds over a million clones, about 84% seen once, with 0.61% in the top ten. The sample was memory CD4+ T cells from PBMCs. These receptors all stem from a man aged 18 to 35 in good health. Some clones in this sample may be carry-over from other donors' samples. Each CDR3 is given with its conserved first and last residue. D genes are given only for firm matches. Some rows have no size entry. The others give once, few or many, or a class for an expanded clone.

-	TRBV6-5	TRBJ1-1	-	CASSYLRGKTEAFF	TGTGCCAGCAGTTACCTTAGGGGAAAAACTGAAGCTTTCTTT
TRBD1	TRBV15	TRBJ1-1	-	CATSRGWTGETEAFF	TGTGCCACCAGCAGAGGGTGGACAGGGGAGACTGAAGCTTTCTTT
TRBD1	TRBV28	TRBJ2-6	-	CASSSRGLGANVLTF	TGTGCCAGCAGTTCCAGGGGGCTTGGGGCCAACGTCCTGACTTTC
TRBD1	TRBV5-5	TRBJ1-2	-	CASSPGQALLYYGYTF	TGTGCCAGCAGCCCGGGACAGGCCCTCCTTTACTATGGCTACACCTTC
-	TRBV6-6	TRBJ2-2	-	CASNPANTGELFF	TGTGCCAGCAACCCCGCGAACACCGGGGAGCTGTTTTTT
-	TRBV5-1	TRBJ1-2	-	CASSSSGGDYGYTF	TGCGCCAGCAGCTCGTCAGGCGGCGACTATGGCTACACCTTC
TRBD1	TRBV11-2	TRBJ2-1	once	CASSKTGGYNEQFF	TGTGCCAGCAGCAAGACAGGGGGGTACAATGAGCAGTTCTTC
TRBD1	TRBV4-1	TRBJ2-7	-	CASSQDPKPGQLDHEQYF	TGCGCCAGCAGCCAAGACCCTAAACCGGGACAGCTGGACCACGAGCAGTACTTC
TRBD1	TRBV7-2	TRBJ1-5	-	CASSFGGGGGQPQHF	TGTGCCAGCAGCTTTGGAGGGGGCGGAGGTCAGCCCCAGCATTTT
-	TRBV5-4	TRBJ2-6	-	CASSGRDRNSGANVLTF	TGTGCCAGCAGCGGTCGAGATCGGAACTCTGGGGCCAACGTCCTGACTTTC
TRBD1	TRBV7-9	TRBJ1-2	few	CASSTDRATGYTF	TGTGCCAGCAGTACCGACAGGGCGACCGGCTACACCTTC
-	TRBV28	TRBJ2-3	-	CASSLLEADTQYF	TGTGCCAGCAGTTTATTAGAGGCAGATACGCAGTATTTT
TRBD1	TRBV4-1	TRBJ2-7	once	CASSQGTRTGGGNEQYF	TGCGCCAGCAGCCAGGGGACCCGGACAGGGGGAGGGAACGAGCAGTACTTC
TRBD2	TRBV18	TRBJ2-1	once	CASSPLELAGGNEQFF	TGTGCCAGCTCACCACTGGAATTAGCGGGAGGGAATGAGCAGTTCTTC
TRBD1	TRBV2	TRBJ2-5	once	CASRGDSKETQYF	TGTGCCAGCAGGGGGGACAGCAAAGAGACCCAGTACTTC
-	TRBV10-3	TRBJ2-1	-	CAISRQAGRADSYNEQFF	TGTGCCATCAGCCGACAGGCCGGTAGGGCCGACTCCTACAATGAGCAGTTCTTC
-	TRBV10-3	TRBJ2-7	-	CAISEGTVLLGEQYF	TGTGCCATCAGTGAAGGGACCGTCCTGCTAGGCGAGCAGTACTTC
-	TRBV7-7	TRBJ1-5	-	CASSQSWPLVDQPQHF	TGCGCCAGCAGCCAGTCTTGGCCCCTGGTCGACCAGCCCCAGCATTTT
-	TRBV11-1	TRBJ2-2	-	CASGRSNTGELFF	TGTGCCAGCGGGAGATCGAACACCGGGGAGCTGTTTTTT